The clone carrying this T cell receptor (beta chain) has just a few counts. Sample-barcoded 5' priming and a J-beta primer mix drove a second PCR of roughly 7 to 11 cycles. TCRdb processed the 5' RACE reads anew with MiXCR; each CDR3 protein has one entry. The sample comprises under 800,000 distinct CDR3 sequences, more than 20% of which are singletons, and under 4% rests with the top ten. The CDR3 covers 15 residues. Germline V gives CDR1 SGHRS, CDR2 YFSETQ. V lost 0 bases and J 0 bases, leaving 8 bases between the germline ends. The sample is drawn from a study of blood T cells in healthy people across ages.

The chain recombines TRBV5-1 with TRBJ2-3; D is uncertain. The sequence was collected from a man between 70 and 80 years old in good health. The sequencing sample was made of blood. The CDR3 sequence is CASSLVQSSTDTQYF. The CDR3 DNA follows: TGCGCCAGCAGCTTGGTACAGTCTAGCACAGATACGCAGTATTTT.